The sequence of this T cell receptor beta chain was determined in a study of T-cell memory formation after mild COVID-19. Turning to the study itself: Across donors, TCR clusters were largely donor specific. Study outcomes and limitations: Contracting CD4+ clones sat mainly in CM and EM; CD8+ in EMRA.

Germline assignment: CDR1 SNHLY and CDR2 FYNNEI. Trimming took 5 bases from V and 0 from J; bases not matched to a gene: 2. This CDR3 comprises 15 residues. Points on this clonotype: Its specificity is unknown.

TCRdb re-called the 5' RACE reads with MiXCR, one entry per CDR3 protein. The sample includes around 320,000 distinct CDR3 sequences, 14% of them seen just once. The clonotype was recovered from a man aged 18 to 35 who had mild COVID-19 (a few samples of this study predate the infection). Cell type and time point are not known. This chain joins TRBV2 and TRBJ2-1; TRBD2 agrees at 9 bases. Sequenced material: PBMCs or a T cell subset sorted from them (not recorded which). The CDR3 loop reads CASSRAGGSYNEQFF. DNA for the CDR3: TGTGCCAGCAGTCGAGCGGGGGGCTCCTACAATGAGCAGTTCTTC.